What follows are 22 T cell receptor beta chains derived from one specimen sequenced in a study of T cell changes during pregnancy in multiple sclerosis. Sequenced by immunoSEQ multiplex PCR; TCRdb stores in-frame clones only, minus some. The sample consists of roughly 35,000 clones, 90% of them appearing once. Here the sequenced sample was CD8+ T cells from peripheral blood mononuclear cells, taken before pregnancy. These receptors were obtained from a female donor with multiple sclerosis, enrolled in a pregnancy study.

The chain recombines TRBV19 with TRBJ2-2; 8 bases map to TRBD1. The CDR3 covers 14 residues. Germline CDR1 and CDR2: LNHDA and SQIVND (reference sequence). The ends lost 6 bases at V and 6 bases at J; junction bases unmatched: 6. The chain's CDR3 is CASRAGGVSGELFF. As DNA, the CDR3 is TGTGCCAGTAGGGCAGGGGGCGTTTCCGGGGAGCTGTTTTTT.

The V gene is TRBV30, the J gene TRBJ1-1; D ambiguous. The CDR3 contains 14 residues. Trimming cost V 5 bases and J 1 base, with 14 bases left between them. Germline CDR1 reads GTSNPN; CDR2 reads SVGIG (reference sequence). The CDR3 DNA follows: TGTGCCTGGTCTCTTCTAGAGGGGAACACTGAAGCTTTCTTT. Translation: CAWSLLEGNTEAFF.

Only one count was recorded for this clone. V is TRBV5-8 and J is TRBJ2-7; 9 bases match TRBD1. The germline V gene encodes CDR1 SGHTS and CDR2 YDEGEE. V lost 6 bases to trimming and J lost 1 base; unmatched junction nucleotides: 11. This CDR3 is 16 amino acids long. The chain's CDR3 is CASNPIPGQGSYEQYF. The CDR3 DNA follows: TGTGCCAGCAATCCAATTCCGGGACAGGGATCCTACGAGCAGTACTTC.

J is TRBJ1-2 and V is TRBV6-6; D gene unclear. This CDR3 region has 15 residues. Germline-derived CDR1 and CDR2 are MNHNY and SVGAGI (reference sequence). V lost 6 bases to trimming and J lost 4 bases, with 18 bases between them. CDR3 residues: CASSLSGRTFYGYTF. The CDR3 region has the DNA TGTGCCAGCAGCCTTAGCGGACGGACTTTCTATGGCTACACCTTC.

The rearrangement links TRBV5-4 to TRBJ2-7; perhaps TRBD2 as D (6 bases). V was pared by 1 base and J by 3 bases, with 8 bases between. This CDR3 is built from 13 residues. The germline V gene encodes CDR1 SGHNT and CDR2 YYREEE (reference sequence). This CDR3 reads CASSLYGGYEQYF. CDR3 coding DNA: TGTGCCAGCAGCTTGTACGGGGGCTACGAGCAGTACTTC. Based on the CDR3 plus reference TRBV5-4 and TRBJ2-7, the full variable domain is ETGVTQSPTHLIKTRGQQVTLRCSSQSGHNTVSWYQQALGQGPQFIFQYYREEENGRGNFPPRFSGLQFPNYSSELNVNALELDDSALYLCASSLYGGYEQYFGPGTRLTVT.

The rearrangement links TRBV18 to TRBJ2-7; 7 bases are shared with TRBD1. The length of the CDR3 is 14 residues. Germline trimming cut 0 bases from V and 7 bases from J; bases unmatched to any gene: 6. Germline CDR1 reads KGHSH; CDR2 reads LQKENI. CDR3 in amino acids: CASSPPTHRGEQYF. The DNA for the CDR3 is TGTGCCAGCTCACCACCCACGCACAGGGGTGAGCAGTACTTC.

This rearrangement joins TRBV7-8 to TRBJ2-1, with TRBD1 as a possible D gene (6 bases). CDR1 and CDR2 (germline): SGHVS, FQNEAQ. V was cut by 4 bases and J by 9 bases, with 10 bases left in between. The CDR3 covers 12 residues. This chain's CDR3 is CASSSTGIEQFF. The CDR3 DNA reads as TGTGCCAGCAGCTCCACAGGGATTGAGCAGTTCTTC.

The rearrangement joins TRBV19 to TRBJ1-1, with D possibly being TRBD1 (6 bases). The germline V gene encodes CDR1 LNHDA and CDR2 SQIVND (reference sequence). The CDR3 spans 15 residues. Deletions cut 3 bases from V and 0 bases from J, with 11 bases between. The CDR3 coding sequence is TGTGCCAGTAGTATGACAGGAGTGATGAACACTGAAGCTTTCTTT. This sequence encodes CASSMTGVMNTEAFF.

The rearrangement uses TRBV7-2 and TRBJ2-7; D remains unclear. Per germline, CDR1 SGHTA and CDR2 FQGNSA. This CDR3 contains 12 residues. V was clipped by 7 bases and J by 0 bases, with 7 bases between them. DNA of the CDR3: TGTGCCAGCATGGCTTCCTCCTACGAGCAGTACTTC. Amino acid sequence: CASMASSYEQYF.

This clone was counted only a few times. V is TRBV19 and J is TRBJ2-1; TRBD2 matches 10 bases. The CDR3 contains 17 residues. Per germline, CDR1 LNHDA and CDR2 SQIVND (reference sequence). After removal of 1 base from V and 6 bases from J, the junction contained 9 bases not matched to a gene. The CDR3 here is CASSIALRLAGVNEQFF. DNA for the CDR3: TGTGCCAGTAGTATAGCGCTTCGGCTAGCGGGAGTCAATGAGCAGTTCTTC. Full variable domain (outside the CDR3, taken from reference TRBV19 and TRBJ2-1): DGGITQSPKYLFRKEGQNVTLSCEQNLNHDAMYWYRQDPGQGLRLIYYSQIVNDFQKGDIAEGYSVSREKKESFPLTVTSAQKNPTAFYLCASSIALRLAGVNEQFFGPGTRLTVL.

J is TRBJ2-2 and V is TRBV7-3; D gene uncertain. Germline CDR1 is SGHTA and CDR2 is FQGTGA. Trimming stripped 5 bases from V and 0 bases from J, with 19 bases between. The CDR3 is made up of 18 amino acids. CDR3 sequence: CASSPSVALATNTGELFF. The CDR3, as DNA: TGTGCCAGCAGCCCATCCGTGGCTTTGGCAACGAACACCGGGGAGCTGTTTTTT. The complete variable domain, with remaining parts taken from reference TRBV7-3 and TRBJ2-2, reads GAGVSQTPSNKVTEKGKYVELRCDPISGHTALYWYRQSLGQGPEFLIYFQGTGAADDSGLPNDRFFAVRPEGSVSTLKIQRTERGDSAVYLCASSPSVALATNTGELFFGEGSRLTVL.

The chain has TRBV7-3 and TRBJ1-2; TRBD1 agrees at 7 bases. After removal of 5 bases from V and 3 bases from J, the junction contained 6 bases not matched to a gene. CDR1 and CDR2 from the germline V gene are SGHTA and FQGTGA. This CDR3 comprises 14 residues. CDR3 in DNA: TGTGCCAGCAGCCACACAGGGGAAGACTATGGCTACACCTTC. Translation gives CASSHTGEDYGYTF.

The chain carries TRBV4-1 and TRBJ1-4, with TRBD1 matching 7 bases. The junction had 6 bases not matched to a gene; V was cut back by 0 bases and J by 5 bases. The germline V gene encodes CDR1 MGHRA and CDR2 YSYEKL. This CDR3 is 16 amino acids long. As DNA, the CDR3 is TGCGCCAGCAGCCAAGAAGGAGGGACAGTAAATGAAAAACTGTTTTTT. Translated, it gives CASSQEGGTVNEKLFF.

As regards this clone: The same CDR3 arises from other DNA sequences in this sample as well. The rearrangement links TRBV6-5 to TRBJ1-4, with 10 nucleotides matching TRBD1. Losses at the gene ends were 2 bases for V and 8 bases for J; bases not matched to a gene: 2. Germline assignment: CDR1 MNHEY and CDR2 SVGAGI. The CDR3 is made up of 14 amino acids. The CDR3 nucleotides are TGTGCCAGCAGTTACGGACAGGGGGGCGAAAAACTGTTTTTT. Translation: CASSYGQGGEKLFF.

This chain joins TRBV5-1 and TRBJ1-2, with 9 bases lining up with TRBD1. V dropped 2 bases and J dropped 2; count of bases not matched to a gene: 4. In germline, CDR1 is SGHRS, CDR2 YFSETQ. The CDR3 runs 15 residues. As DNA, the CDR3 is TGCGCCAGCAGCTTTACCGGGACAGGGAACTATGGCTACACCTTC. Translating it yields CASSFTGTGNYGYTF.

This rearrangement joins TRBV6-5 to TRBJ1-5, with 7 bases that match TRBD1. The germline gives CDR1 MNHEY, CDR2 SVGAGI. CDR3 length equals 14 residues. V shed 5 bases and J 5 bases; nucleotides not matched to a gene: 6. The CDR3 nucleotides are TGTGCCAGCAGTCCCGACAGGGCATATCAGCCCCAGCATTTT. It specifies CASSPDRAYQPQHF.

This chain connects TRBV5-4 to TRBJ1-2, with 11 bases matching TRBD1. V shed 6 bases, J shed 5 bases, and the junction held 9 bases outside the gene matches. Germline V gives CDR1 SGHNT, CDR2 YYREEE (reference sequence). The CDR3 consists of 15 residues. The CDR3 region is CASTSPDRGLYGYTF. DNA of the CDR3: TGTGCCAGCACTTCCCCGGACAGGGGGCTTTATGGCTACACCTTC. Variable domain in full (rest from reference TRBV5-4 and TRBJ1-2): ETGVTQSPTHLIKTRGQQVTLRCSSQSGHNTVSWYQQALGQGPQFIFQYYREEENGRGNFPPRFSGLQFPNYSSELNVNALELDDSALYLCASTSPDRGLYGYTFGSGTRLTVV.

V is TRBV27 and J is TRBJ1-3; 7 bases agree with TRBD1. The germline CDR1 and CDR2 sequences are MNHEY and SMNVEV (reference sequence). The CDR3 length is 15 residues. V lost 5 bases to trimming and J lost 2 bases; unmatched junction nucleotides: 6. Here the CDR3 DNA reads TGTGCCAGCAGTCCGGAACAGGGGCCTGGAAACACCATATATTTT. Translated: CASSPEQGPGNTIYF.

CDR3 protein: CASSIGAGDYYGYTF. The CDR3 nucleotides are TGTGCCAGTAGTATTGGGGCAGGAGATTACTATGGCTACACCTTC. This chain uses TRBV19 with TRBJ1-2, with D possibly being TRBD1 (5 bases). V lost 3 bases to trimming and J lost 3 bases, with 14 bases between them. Per the germline V gene, CDR1 is LNHDA and CDR2 is SQIVND (reference sequence). CDR3 size: 15 residues.

V gene TRBV6-4 combines with J gene TRBJ1-2; D remains ambiguous. Germline CDR1 and CDR2: MRHNA and SNTAGT. Trimming removed 3 bases from V and 2 bases from J, with 13 bases in between. This CDR3 spans 15 amino acids. This CDR3 reads CASSELFRVNYGYTF. CDR3 sequence (DNA): TGTGCCAGCAGTGAGCTTTTCCGGGTGAACTATGGCTACACCTTC.

V and J are TRBV2 and TRBJ2-7, with no clear D. V dropped 0 bases and J dropped 2 bases, with 5 bases sitting between them. This CDR3 has 13 residues. The germline V gene encodes CDR1 SNHLY and CDR2 FYNNEI. The CDR3 is CASSEASTYEQYF. CDR3 DNA sequence: TGTGCCAGCAGTGAAGCCAGTACCTACGAGCAGTACTTC.

This chain joins TRBV6-6 and TRBJ1-1; 8 bases are a match to TRBD1. Germline V CDR1 and CDR2: MNHNY, SVGAGI (reference sequence). This CDR3 is built from 15 residues. V dropped 4 bases and J dropped 4; count of bases not matched to a gene: 8. This CDR3 is CASSLIQGAGTEAFF. CDR3 sequence (DNA): TGTGCCAGCAGTTTAATTCAGGGGGCCGGCACTGAAGCTTTCTTT.